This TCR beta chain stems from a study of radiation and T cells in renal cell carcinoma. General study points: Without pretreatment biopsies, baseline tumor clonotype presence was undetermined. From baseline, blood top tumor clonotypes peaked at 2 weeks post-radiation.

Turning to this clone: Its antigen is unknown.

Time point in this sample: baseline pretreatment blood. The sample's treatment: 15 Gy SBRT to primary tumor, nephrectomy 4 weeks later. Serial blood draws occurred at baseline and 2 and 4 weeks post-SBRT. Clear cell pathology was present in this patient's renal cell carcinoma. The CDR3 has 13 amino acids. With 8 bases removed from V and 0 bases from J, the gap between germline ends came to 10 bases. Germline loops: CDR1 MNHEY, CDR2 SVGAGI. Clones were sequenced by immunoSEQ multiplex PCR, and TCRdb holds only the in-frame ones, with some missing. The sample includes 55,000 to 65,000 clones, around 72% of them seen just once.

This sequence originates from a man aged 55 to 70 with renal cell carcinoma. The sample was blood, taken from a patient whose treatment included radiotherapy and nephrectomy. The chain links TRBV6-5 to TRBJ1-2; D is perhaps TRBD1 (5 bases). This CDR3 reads CASLTDSNYGYTF. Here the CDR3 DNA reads TGTGCCAGCTTGACAGATTCTAACTATGGCTACACCTTC.